This T cell receptor (beta chain) was obtained from a study of cytomegalovirus exposure and HLA in healthy donors. The study's findings and limits: The authors assumed roughly uniform sequencing depth across donors for presence/absence analyses. Analysis was carried out at a later point, and it linked a missense DCLRE1C variant to TCR beta V- and J-gene trimming. An analysis was carried out later, and it reportedly showed fewer N-insertions in an Asian-associated ancestry cluster than the approximately 700-donor mean.

As regards this clone: Its target is not known.

A multiplex PCR was run with 60 Vbeta primers and 13 Jbeta primers. Methods used by the authors: The count from a later analysis was some 83 million unique TCR beta chains, some 12 million of them shared. Method: immunoSEQ multiplex PCR; TCRdb's copy keeps in-frame clones and lacks some. V and J calls and clone size are as listed in that table; D and trimming were resolved from the DNA. The sample consists of 100,000 or so clones, about 76% of them appearing once. The sequenced sample was PBMCs. This sequence was found in a man aged 25 to 40 in good health and CMV-seropositive.

The chain's CDR3 is CASSPAGSGANVLTF. The CDR3 DNA reads as TGTGCCAGCAGCCCGGCGGGGTCCGGGGCCAACGTCCTGACTTTC. The V and J genes are TRBV5-4 and TRBJ2-6; maybe TRBD2 (6 bases). Per germline, CDR1 SGHNT and CDR2 YYREEE (reference sequence). V was trimmed by 4 bases and J by 4 bases, leaving 12 bases between them. The CDR3 runs 15 residues. Combining the CDR3 with reference TRBV5-4 and TRBJ2-6 gives the whole variable domain ETGVTQSPTHLIKTRGQQVTLRCSSQSGHNTVSWYQQALGQGPQFIFQYYREEENGRGNFPPRFSGLQFPNYSSELNVNALELDDSALYLCASSPAGSGANVLTFGAGSRLTVL.